This TCR beta chain was recorded in a study of blood T cell repertoires in COVID-19. Germline loops: CDR1 MGHRA, CDR2 YSYEKL. With V trimmed by 4 bases and J by 6 bases, 15 bases remained unmatched. The CDR3 covers 19 residues. This table comes from immunoSEQ multiplex PCR, and its TCRdb copy is limited to in-frame clones, with some not included. The sample holds 130,000 to 150,000 clones, around nine tenths seen once. The V and J genes are TRBV4-1 and TRBJ1-6; TRBD1 aligns across 10 bases. This clonotype was obtained from a human donor in a cohort sampled during active COVID-19. Sequences were obtained from peripheral blood. CDR3 bases: TGCGCCAGCAGCCGAGACAAGCGACAGACAGGGGGCGGTAATTCACCCCTCCACTTT. This codes for CASSRDKRQTGGGNSPLHF.